This T cell receptor (beta chain) was captured by sequencing in a study of memory CD4+ T cells and cytomegalovirus serostatus. The wider study: This sample comes from healthy Belgian adults, several CMV seropositive, approximately 23 seronegative.

Whole-study findings and limits: Of 150 to 200 reported CMV TCRbeta sequences, 65 to 85 were found in memory CD4+ repertoires.

Single viable CD3+CD4+CD8-CD45RO+ cells were sorted as the memory CD4+ T cells. Serum IgG to CMV pp150, pp28, p38 and p52 defined serostatus. In the case of this clone: No antigen is known for it.

Methods used by the authors: Out-of-frame sequences were removed, leaving 2,204,828 distinct TCRbeta sequences. Clones were read by immunoSEQ multiplex PCR, and TCRdb kept only the in-frame ones, dropping some. V, J and clone size reflect that table, while D and trimming were determined from the DNA. Altogether roughly 50,000 clones are present, roughly 79% being singletons, with the ten largest covering roughly 1.7%. Specimen: memory CD4+ T cells from blood. The origin of this receptor is an adult in good health and CMV-seronegative.

CDR3 region: CASSLMELYGYTF. In DNA form, the CDR3 reads TGTGCCAGCAGCTTAATGGAGCTCTATGGCTACACCTTC. This rearrangement joins TRBV7-9 to TRBJ1-2; D is ambiguous. The CDR3 length is 13 residues. V was pared by 2 bases and J by 4 bases, with 8 bases between. CDR1 is SEHNR and CDR2 is FQNEAQ in the germline V gene (reference sequence).